One and the same sample provided the 15 T cell receptor beta chains below, sequenced in a study of blood T cell repertoires in COVID-19. The table came from immunoSEQ multiplex PCR; TCRdb's copy has only in-frame clones and leaves some out. The sample has approximately 56,000 clones; roughly four fifths are singletons. The sample consisted of peripheral blood. These TCRs come from an elderly woman with COVID-19, enrolled during active disease.

As DNA, the CDR3 is TGTGCCAGCAGCTTGGTTGCCGGGGGGCCCCAAGAGACCCAGTACTTC. Protein sequence: CASSLVAGGPQETQYF. The V call is TRBV5-8, the J call TRBJ2-5; D may be TRBD2 (7 bases). The CDR3 contains 16 residues. The ends were cut back, 0 bases at V and 1 base at J, with 13 bases in the middle. The germline V gene encodes CDR1 SGHTS and CDR2 YDEGEE.

This sequence joins TRBV6-5 and TRBJ1-1; the D gene is possibly TRBD1 (5 bases). This CDR3 comprises 14 residues. CDR1 and CDR2 from the germline V gene are MNHEY and SVGAGI. The V and J ends lost 5 bases and 2 bases respectively, with 12 bases between them. The chain's CDR3 is CASSRSGANTEAFF. Written as DNA, the CDR3 is TGTGCCAGCAGTCGCTCTGGGGCTAACACTGAAGCTTTCTTT.

The gene calls are TRBV6-5 and TRBJ2-7, with 9 bases matching TRBD1. V shed 6 bases and J 1 base; nucleotides not matched to a gene: 7. The CDR3 covers 15 residues. Germline V CDR1 and CDR2: MNHEY, SVGAGI. This CDR3 is CASSQDRGSSYEQYF. The DNA for the CDR3 is TGTGCCAGCAGCCAGGACAGGGGAAGTTCCTACGAGCAGTACTTC.

The chain recombines TRBV15 with TRBJ2-5, with D unresolved. V was pared by 11 bases and J by 5 bases, with 9 bases between. The germline V gene encodes CDR1 LNHNV and CDR2 YYDKDF (reference sequence). The length of the CDR3 is 10 residues. CDR3 DNA: TGTGCCCTCACCCGGGAGACCCAGTACTTC. This translates into CALTRETQYF.

V and J are TRBV6-1 and TRBJ1-3, with TRBD1 identical over 10 bases. V gave up 4 bases and J gave up 4 bases; unmatched junction bases: 7. This CDR3 is 16 amino acids long. Germline V lookup: CDR1 MNHNS, CDR2 SASEGT. The CDR3 protein is CASSGLTGGLGNTIYF. The DNA for the CDR3 is TGTGCCAGCAGTGGGTTGACAGGGGGCTTGGGAAACACCATATATTTT.

This clone was counted only a few times. The gene calls are TRBV19 and TRBJ2-1; 9 bases are shared with TRBD2. The length of the CDR3 is 17 residues. From germline, CDR1 is LNHDA and CDR2 SQIVND (reference sequence). Trimming cost V 0 bases and J 7 bases; bases outside gene matches: 10. The CDR3 reads CASSIEGAGGSLNEQFF. The CDR3 DNA reads as TGTGCCAGTAGTATAGAAGGGGCGGGAGGGTCTTTGAATGAGCAGTTCTTC.

V gene TRBV5-1 combines with J gene TRBJ2-4; 10 bases are a match to TRBD1. This CDR3 has 16 amino acids. The V and J ends lost 4 bases and 8 bases, in that order; junction bases with no gene match: 12. Germline V CDR1 and CDR2: SGHRS, YFSETQ. The CDR3 bases are TGCGCCAGCAGCCACGGAGACAGGGGGCGGCCGGACATTCAGTACTTC. Residues: CASSHGDRGRPDIQYF.

The chain uses TRBV19 and TRBJ1-5; possible D gene TRBD1, 6 bases. V gave up 3 bases and J gave up 5 bases, with 23 bases separating them. CDR3 size: 18 residues. Germline V CDR1 and CDR2: LNHDA, SQIVND (reference sequence). The CDR3 sequence is CASSIQADNRDAHQPQHF. The CDR3 DNA reads as TGTGCCAGTAGTATTCAGGCAGACAACAGGGACGCGCATCAGCCCCAGCATTTT.

This chain connects TRBV18 to TRBJ2-7; 9 bases align to TRBD1. J was trimmed by 3 bases and V by 2 bases; bases with no gene match: 2. The CDR3 is made up of 14 amino acids. Germline V gene data show CDR1 as KGHSH and CDR2 as LQKENI. In DNA, the CDR3 is TGTGCCAGCTCACCAGGGACAGGGAGCTACGAGCAGTACTTC. Translation gives CASSPGTGSYEQYF.

This clone showed up just a few times. The V gene is TRBV10-3, the J gene TRBJ2-1, with no clear D. Deletions cut 0 bases from V and 8 bases from J, with 8 bases between. The CDR3 consists of 13 residues. From germline, CDR1 is ENHRY and CDR2 SYGVKD. CDR3 residues: CAISESERDEQFF. The CDR3 DNA reads TGTGCCATCAGTGAGTCGGAGAGAGATGAGCAGTTCTTC.

This chain joins TRBV19 and TRBJ2-2; TRBD2 aligns across 14 bases. The J segment lost 4 bases and the V segment lost 4 bases, leaving 2 bases of the junction unmatched. Germline V gene data show CDR1 as LNHDA and CDR2 as SQIVND (reference sequence). The CDR3 is made up of 16 amino acids. CDR3 in DNA: TGTGCCAGTAGTACGGGACTAGCGGGAGCCACCGGGGAGCTGTTTTTT. The encoded protein is CASSTGLAGATGELFF.

The J gene is TRBJ2-7, the V gene TRBV18; 11 bases are shared with TRBD1. The CDR3 is 15 amino acids. Germline lookup yields CDR1 KGHSH and CDR2 LQKENI. Germline trimming cut 6 bases from V and 6 bases from J; bases unmatched to any gene: 10. The CDR3 sequence: CASSAGQGASFEQYF. As DNA, the CDR3 is TGTGCCAGCTCTGCAGGACAGGGGGCTTCTTTCGAGCAGTACTTC.

This chain joins TRBV19 and TRBJ1-4, with 8 bases identical to TRBD1. Germline CDR1 reads LNHDA; CDR2 reads SQIVND (reference sequence). The CDR3 runs to 12 residues. With V trimmed by 6 bases and J by 7 bases, 1 base remained unmatched. CDR3 sequence reads: CASRQGAEKLFF. CDR3 nucleotide sequence: TGTGCCAGTAGGCAGGGGGCTGAAAAACTGTTTTTT.

The CDR3 nucleotides read TGTGCCAGCACTCCGGGAGTCGGTGGCTACACCTTC. This gives the protein CASTPGVGGYTF. This chain uses TRBV2 with TRBJ1-2; no firm D call. Trimming shortened V by 7 bases and J by 7 bases, and 13 bases separated the two germline ends. The CDR3 loop spans 12 amino acids. Germline CDR1 is SNHLY and CDR2 is FYNNEI.

The J gene is TRBJ1-5, the V gene TRBV5-5; TRBD1 might be the D (5 bases). Germline lookup yields CDR1 SGHKS and CDR2 YYEKEE (reference sequence). Deletions cut 4 bases from V and 8 bases from J, with 25 bases between. The CDR3 runs to 17 residues. CDR3 sequence (DNA): TGTGCCAGCAGCGTTGGGGGAAACGGGAGGGGAGGTGAGCCCCAGCATTTT. This encodes CASSVGGNGRGGEPQHF.